Listed below are T cell receptor beta chains from one sample, sequenced in a study of cytomegalovirus exposure and HLA in healthy donors. Data came from immunoSEQ multiplex PCR; TCRdb stores just in-frame clones and leaves some out. The sample yields 75,000 to 95,000 clones, roughly 96% seen once. Sequencing input: PBMCs. Receptor source: a young man in good health and CMV-seronegative. The CDR3 runs from the conserved cysteine through the conserved F or W. The D gene is left open where the match is weak. Part of the rows lack a size; the others show once, few, many or a class for expanded clones.

J gene | clone size | D gene | V gene | CDR3 protein | CDR3 DNA
TRBJ1-2 | . | . | TRBV7-2 | CASSPQQGSHYGYTF | TGTGCCAGCAGCCCCCAACAGGGTTCCCACTATGGCTACACCTTC
TRBJ2-7 | . | . | TRBV5-5 | CASSLQRSSYEQYF | TGTGCCAGCAGCTTGCAAAGGAGCTCCTACGAGCAGTACTTC
TRBJ2-5 | once | . | TRBV19 | CASSTRETQYF | TGTGCCAGTAGTACCCGGGAGACCCAGTACTTC
TRBJ1-1 | . | . | TRBV27 | CASNPRGDTEAFF | TGTGCCAGCAACCCTCGGGGGGACACTGAAGCTTTCTTT
TRBJ1-1 | . | . | TRBV7-9 | CASSLGLGRVTEAFF | TGTGCCAGCAGCCTCGGGTTGGGCAGGGTAACTGAAGCTTTCTTT
TRBJ2-3 | . | TRBD2 | TRBV7-2 | CASSLFGAGVGDTQYF | TGTGCCAGCAGCTTATTCGGAGCGGGAGTAGGTGATACGCAGTATTTT
TRBJ2-1 | . | . | TRBV12-2 | CASRHRNRDIKYNEQFF | TGTGCAAGTCGCCATAGAAACCGGGACATCAAGTACAATGAGCAGTTCTTC
TRBJ2-1 | once | TRBD1 | TRBV7-2 | CASSTGGAYNEQFF | TGTGCCAGCAGTACAGGGGGCGCGTACAATGAGCAGTTCTTC
TRBJ1-5 | few | TRBD1 | TRBV27 | CASSPGQGVVFNQPQHF | TGTGCCAGCAGCCCGGGACAGGGCGTCGTATTCAATCAGCCCCAGCATTTT
TRBJ2-7 | . | . | TRBV7-6 | CASSSSGSPVPYEQYF | TGTGCCAGCAGCTCATCGGGTTCCCCCGTACCCTACGAGCAGTACTTC
TRBJ1-2 | . | . | TRBV7-9 | CASSLGQTNYGYTF | TGTGCCAGCAGTCTAGGACAGACTAACTATGGCTACACCTTC
TRBJ1-3 | . | . | TRBV27 | CASSFSGSGNTIYF | TGTGCCAGCAGTTTCTCCGGGTCTGGAAACACCATATATTTT
TRBJ2-1 | . | . | TRBV6-5 | CASSYAGREYNEQFF | TGTGCCAGCAGTTACGCGGGAAGGGAGTACAATGAGCAGTTCTTC
TRBJ1-4 | . | . | TRBV6-5 | CASRRGATNEKLFF | TGTGCCAGCAGAAGGGGTGCAACTAATGAAAAACTGTTTTTT
TRBJ2-1 | . | . | TRBV5-1 | CASSSAQGSSYNEQFF | TGCGCCAGCAGCTCGGCCCAGGGGAGCTCCTACAATGAGCAGTTCTTC
TRBJ2-7 | . | TRBD2 | TRBV28 | CASRSRGAGGLREQYF | TGTGCCAGCAGATCTAGGGGGGCGGGAGGGTTGCGCGAGCAGTACTTC
TRBJ1-3 | . | TRBD1 | TRBV18 | CASSRQGVSGNTIYF | TGTGCCAGCTCACGGCAGGGGGTCTCTGGAAACACCATATATTTT
TRBJ2-1 | . | . | TRBV5-4 | CASSFWGVGNEQFF | TGTGCCAGCAGCTTCTGGGGAGTGGGTAATGAGCAGTTCTTC
TRBJ2-5 | . | TRBD2 | TRBV11-3 | CASSPRVAGGGRGTQYF | TGTGCCAGCAGCCCGCGGGTAGCGGGAGGTGGCCGCGGGACCCAGTACTTC
TRBJ1-2 | . | TRBD1 | TRBV19 | CASRQTGALADNYGYTF | TGTGCCAGTAGACAGACAGGGGCTCTGGCTGATAACTATGGCTACACCTTC
TRBJ1-4 | . | TRBD1 | TRBV29-1 | CSVTKTGGGREKLFF | TGCAGCGTGACTAAGACAGGGGGCGGACGGGAAAAACTGTTTTTT
TRBJ2-1 | . | TRBD1 | TRBV29-1 | CSVESGQGLLNEQFF | TGCAGCGTTGAGTCCGGACAGGGACTCCTCAATGAGCAGTTCTTC
TRBJ2-1 | . | TRBD2 | TRBV30 | CAWSVASGSYEQFF | TGTGCCTGGAGTGTAGCTAGCGGGAGCTATGAGCAGTTCTTC
TRBJ2-5 | . | TRBD2 | TRBV19 | CASSSPGTSGMKTQYF | TGTGCCAGTAGTAGCCCAGGGACTAGCGGGATGAAGACCCAGTACTTC
TRBJ1-6 | . | . | TRBV2 | CALMRTENSPLHF | TGTGCACTTATGCGGACAGAGAATTCACCCCTCCACTTT
TRBJ2-7 | once | . | TRBV27 | CACPELHYEQYF | TGTGCCTGCCCGGAGCTCCACTACGAGCAGTACTTC
TRBJ1-1 | . | . | TRBV27 | CASSLNPAGGTTEAFF | TGTGCCAGCAGTTTAAACCCCGCCGGGGGGACCACTGAAGCTTTCTTT
TRBJ2-2 | . | . | TRBV9 | CASSASTGELFF | TGTGCCAGCAGCGCCTCTACCGGGGAGCTGTTTTTT
TRBJ1-5 | . | . | TRBV5-8 | CATRRDTMGPQHF | TGTGCCACCCGACGGGACACAATGGGGCCCCAGCATTTT
TRBJ2-1 | . | . | TRBV6-5 | CASSYSIPGEQFF | TGTGCCAGCAGTTACTCGATCCCGGGTGAGCAGTTCTTC
TRBJ1-5 | once | . | TRBV7-9 | CASSSGSGGGSNQPQHF | TGTGCCAGCAGCTCTGGGTCGGGGGGTGGGAGCAATCAGCCCCAGCATTTT
TRBJ2-7 | . | TRBD1 | TRBV18 | CASSPPRDRYEQYF | TGTGCCAGCTCACCACCCCGGGACAGATACGAGCAGTACTTC
TRBJ2-5 | . | . | TRBV29-1 | CSVDSYGEVQETQYF | TGCAGCGTTGACTCCTATGGAGAAGTGCAAGAGACCCAGTACTTC
TRBJ2-3 | . | . | TRBV9 | CASSPTNRLGFTDTQYF | TGTGCCAGCAGCCCAACTAACAGACTAGGGTTCACAGATACGCAGTATTTT
TRBJ2-3 | . | TRBD2 | TRBV7-2 | CASSRVPPSGRVRTDTQYF | TGTGCCAGCAGCCGAGTACCACCTAGCGGGAGGGTTCGCACAGATACGCAGTATTTT
TRBJ2-5 | . | TRBD2 | TRBV11-3 | CASSRRGTSLHETQYF | TGTGCCAGCAGCAGGAGGGGGACTAGCCTCCATGAGACCCAGTACTTC
TRBJ1-2 | . | TRBD1 | TRBV5-1 | CASSLGSTGFDGYTF | TGCGCCAGCAGCCTTGGATCGACAGGGTTTGATGGCTACACCTTC
TRBJ2-2 | . | TRBD2 | TRBV2 | CASMALAGVAGGELFF | TGTGCCAGCATGGCACTAGCGGGAGTTGCGGGCGGGGAGCTGTTTTTT
TRBJ2-1 | . | TRBD2 | TRBV5-1 | CASTPESGRASNEQFF | TGCGCCAGCACCCCAGAAAGCGGGAGGGCCTCGAATGAGCAGTTCTTC
TRBJ1-5 | . | . | TRBV9 | CASSVGAQNQPQHF | TGTGCCAGCAGCGTAGGGGCACAAAATCAGCCCCAGCATTTT
TRBJ2-2 | . | TRBD1 | TRBV9 | CASSVVGRGRTGELFF | TGTGCCAGCAGCGTAGTGGGCAGGGGGCGGACCGGGGAGCTGTTTTTT
TRBJ2-1 | once | . | TRBV28 | CASSLSDLRGNEQFF | TGTGCCAGCAGTTTATCGGACTTACGGGGCAATGAGCAGTTCTTC
TRBJ1-5 | . | TRBD1 | TRBV11-2 | CASSRNRGGQPQHF | TGTGCCAGCAGCCGCAACAGGGGGGGTCAGCCCCAGCATTTT
TRBJ2-1 | . | TRBD2 | TRBV27 | CASSFWVAGVYNNEQFF | TGTGCCAGCAGTTTTTGGGTGGCGGGAGTTTATAACAATGAGCAGTTCTTC
TRBJ2-1 | . | TRBD1 | TRBV6-5 | CASSLDRGDEQFF | TGTGCCAGCAGTTTGGACAGGGGCGATGAGCAGTTCTTC
TRBJ2-2 | . | TRBD1 | TRBV6-1 | CASSRDRDSGELFF | TGTGCCAGCAGTAGGGACAGAGATTCCGGGGAGCTGTTTTTT
TRBJ2-6 | once | TRBD1 | TRBV27 | CASGQGSSGANVLTF | TGTGCCTCGGGACAGGGCAGCTCTGGGGCCAACGTCCTGACTTTC
TRBJ2-3 | . | . | TRBV5-4 | CASSFQGGADTQYF | TGTGCCAGCAGCTTTCAGGGCGGCGCAGATACGCAGTATTTT
TRBJ2-1 | once | TRBD2 | TRBV28 | CASQGSGTSFKSSYNEQFF | TGTGCCAGTCAAGGCTCCGGGACTAGCTTTAAGAGCTCCTACAATGAGCAGTTCTTC
TRBJ1-1 | . | . | TRBV11-3 | CASSLGLGRVNTEAFF | TGTGCCAGCAGCTTAGGTTTGGGCAGGGTGAACACTGAAGCTTTCTTT
TRBJ1-4 | . | TRBD1 | TRBV18 | CASSQTGTGIFTNEKLFF | TGTGCCAGCTCACAAACCGGGACAGGGATCTTCACTAATGAAAAACTGTTTTTT
TRBJ1-1 | . | . | TRBV5-4 | CASSLRPGLNTEAFF | TGTGCCAGCAGCCTCCGACCAGGGTTGAACACTGAAGCTTTCTTT
TRBJ1-2 | . | . | TRBV2 | CASSRGTHYGYTF | TGTGCCAGCAGCCGTGGTACTCACTATGGCTACACCTTC